This TCR beta chain was recorded in a study of T cells in Graves' hyperthyroidism and ophthalmopathy. The investigators amplified TCR beta CDR3 regions from RNA transcripts. Initially, a first-round RT-PCR of the TCR CDR3 employed the HTBI primer set. A single record per CDR3 protein comes from TCRdb applying MiXCR to the multiplex PCR reads. This sample has roughly 750,000 distinct CDR3 sequences; about 16% occur once, and the top ten carry approximately 8%. This CDR3 spans 14 amino acids. V dropped 7 bases and J dropped 7 bases, with 17 bases sitting between them. From germline, CDR1 is MDHEN and CDR2 SYDVKM.

The material sequenced was blood. V and J are TRBV28 and TRBJ2-1, with a weak D call TRBD2 (6 bases). The sequence was obtained from a man between 18 and 35 years old with Graves' hyperthyroidism. The chain's CDR3 is CASMLSGEGNEQFF. The CDR3 bases are TGTGCCAGCATGCTCTCGGGAGAGGGAAATGAGCAGTTCTTC.